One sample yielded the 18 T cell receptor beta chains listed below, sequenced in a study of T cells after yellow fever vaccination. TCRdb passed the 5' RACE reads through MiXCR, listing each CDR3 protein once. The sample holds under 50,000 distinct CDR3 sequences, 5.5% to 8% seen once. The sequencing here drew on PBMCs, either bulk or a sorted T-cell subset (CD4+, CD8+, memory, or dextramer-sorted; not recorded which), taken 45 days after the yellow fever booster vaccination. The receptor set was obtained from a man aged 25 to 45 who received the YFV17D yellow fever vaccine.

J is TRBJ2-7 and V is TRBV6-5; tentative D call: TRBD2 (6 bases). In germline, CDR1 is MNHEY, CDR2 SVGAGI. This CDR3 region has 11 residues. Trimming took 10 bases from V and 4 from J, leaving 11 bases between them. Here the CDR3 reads CATRLEYEQYF. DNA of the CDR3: TGTGCCACCCGACTAGAGTACGAGCAGTACTTC.

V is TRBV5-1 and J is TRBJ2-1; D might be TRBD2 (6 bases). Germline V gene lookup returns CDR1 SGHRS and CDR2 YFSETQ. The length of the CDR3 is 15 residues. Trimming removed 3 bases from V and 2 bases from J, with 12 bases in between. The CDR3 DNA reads TGCGCCAGCAGCTGGGGTGGCGGGACCTACAATGAGCAGTTCTTC. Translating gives CASSWGGGTYNEQFF.

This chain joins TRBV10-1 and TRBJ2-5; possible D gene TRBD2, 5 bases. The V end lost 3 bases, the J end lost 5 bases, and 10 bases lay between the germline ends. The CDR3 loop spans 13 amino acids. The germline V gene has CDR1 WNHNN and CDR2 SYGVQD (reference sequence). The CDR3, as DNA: TGCGCCAGCAGTGATTTTCCGGGGGAGACCCAGTACTTC. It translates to CASSDFPGETQYF.

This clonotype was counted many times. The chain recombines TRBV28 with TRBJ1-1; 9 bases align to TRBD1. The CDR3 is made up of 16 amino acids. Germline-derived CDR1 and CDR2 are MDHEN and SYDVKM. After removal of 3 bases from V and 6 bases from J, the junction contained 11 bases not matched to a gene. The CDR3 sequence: CASSFHLGTGPAEAFF. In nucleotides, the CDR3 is TGTGCCAGCAGTTTTCACCTTGGGACAGGGCCGGCTGAAGCTTTCTTT.

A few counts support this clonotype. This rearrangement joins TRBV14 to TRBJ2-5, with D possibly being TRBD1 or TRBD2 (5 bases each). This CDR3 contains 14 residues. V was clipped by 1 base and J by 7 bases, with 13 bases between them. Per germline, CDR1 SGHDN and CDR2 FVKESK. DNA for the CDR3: TGTGCCAGCAGCCAAGGAGCGTTGGGGACGACCCAGTACTTC. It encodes CASSQGALGTTQYF.

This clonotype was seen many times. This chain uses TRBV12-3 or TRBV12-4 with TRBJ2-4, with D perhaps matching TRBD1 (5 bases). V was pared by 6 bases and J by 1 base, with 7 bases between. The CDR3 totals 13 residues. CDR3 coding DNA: TGTGCCAGCAGCAGACAGGCCAAAAACATTCAGTACTTC. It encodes CASSRQAKNIQYF.

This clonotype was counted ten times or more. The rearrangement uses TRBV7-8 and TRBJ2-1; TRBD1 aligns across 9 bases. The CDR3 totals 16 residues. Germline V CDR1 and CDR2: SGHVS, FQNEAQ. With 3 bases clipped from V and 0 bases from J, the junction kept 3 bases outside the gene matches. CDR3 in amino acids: CASSFLQGASYNEQFF. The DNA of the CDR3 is TGTGCCAGCAGCTTTCTACAGGGGGCCTCCTACAATGAGCAGTTCTTC.

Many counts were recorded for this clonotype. The CDR3 reads CASSKASGAHSYEQYF. The CDR3 nucleotides are TGTGCCAGCAGCAAAGCGAGCGGGGCACACTCCTACGAGCAGTACTTC. The chain carries TRBV21-1 and TRBJ2-7; TRBD2, the D gene given by the table, was not confirmed from the DNA. TRBV21-1 is a pseudogene locus. The CDR3 extends over 16 amino acids.

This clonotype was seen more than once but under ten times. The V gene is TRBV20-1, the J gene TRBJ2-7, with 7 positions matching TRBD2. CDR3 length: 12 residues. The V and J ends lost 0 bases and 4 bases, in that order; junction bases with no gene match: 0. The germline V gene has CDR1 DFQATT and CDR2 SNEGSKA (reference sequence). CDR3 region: CSAREREYEQYF. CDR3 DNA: TGCAGTGCTAGAGAGCGGGAGTACGAGCAGTACTTC.

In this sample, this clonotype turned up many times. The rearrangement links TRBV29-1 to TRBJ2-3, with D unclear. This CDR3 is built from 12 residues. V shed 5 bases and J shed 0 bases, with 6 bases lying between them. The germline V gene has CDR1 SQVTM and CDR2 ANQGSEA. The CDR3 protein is CSVRVSTDTQYF. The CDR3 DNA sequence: TGCAGCGTTAGGGTCAGCACAGATACGCAGTATTTT.

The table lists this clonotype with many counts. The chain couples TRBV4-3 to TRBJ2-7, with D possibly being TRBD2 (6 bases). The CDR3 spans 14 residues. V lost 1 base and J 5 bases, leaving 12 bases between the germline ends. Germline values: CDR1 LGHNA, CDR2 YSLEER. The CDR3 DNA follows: TGCGCCAGCAGCCAAGGCGGAGGGCGAGACGAGCAGTACTTC. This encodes CASSQGGGRDEQYF.

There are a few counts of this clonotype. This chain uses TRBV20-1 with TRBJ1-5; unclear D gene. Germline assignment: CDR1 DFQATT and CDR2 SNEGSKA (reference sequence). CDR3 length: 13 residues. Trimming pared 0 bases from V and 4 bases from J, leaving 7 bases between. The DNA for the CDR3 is TGCAGTGCTAGAGATGTGCAGAATCAGCCCCAGCATTTT. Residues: CSARDVQNQPQHF.

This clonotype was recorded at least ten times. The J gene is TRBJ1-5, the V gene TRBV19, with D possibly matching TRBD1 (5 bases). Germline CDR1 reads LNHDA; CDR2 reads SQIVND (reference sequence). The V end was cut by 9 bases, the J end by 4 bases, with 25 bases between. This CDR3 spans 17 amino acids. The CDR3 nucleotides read TGTGCCAGCCTGCCGGGGCCTACCTCCCAACGGAATCAGCCCCAGCATTTT. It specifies CASLPGPTSQRNQPQHF. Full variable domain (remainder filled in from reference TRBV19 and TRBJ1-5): DGGITQSPKYLFRKEGQNVTLSCEQNLNHDAMYWYRQDPGQGLRLIYYSQIVNDFQKGDIAEGYSVSREKKESFPLTVTSAQKNPTAFYLCASLPGPTSQRNQPQHFGDGTRLSIL.

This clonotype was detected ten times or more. CDR3 amino acids: CASSQMTSGRFDNEQFF. The CDR3 DNA is TGTGCCAGCAGCCAGATGACTAGCGGGAGGTTTGATAATGAGCAGTTCTTC. The chain couples TRBV5-6 to TRBJ2-1, with 13 bases fitting TRBD2. CDR3 size: 17 residues. Germline CDR1 is SGHDT and CDR2 is YYEEEE. J lost 7 bases, V lost 4 bases, and 11 bases had no gene match.

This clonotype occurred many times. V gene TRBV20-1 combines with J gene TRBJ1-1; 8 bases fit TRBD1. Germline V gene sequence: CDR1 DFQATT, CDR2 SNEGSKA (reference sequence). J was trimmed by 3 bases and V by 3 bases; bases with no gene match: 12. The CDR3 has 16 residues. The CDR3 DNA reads TGCAGTGCTAGGGACAGGGTGGGGAACCTTGACACTGAAGCTTTCTTT. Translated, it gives CSARDRVGNLDTEAFF.

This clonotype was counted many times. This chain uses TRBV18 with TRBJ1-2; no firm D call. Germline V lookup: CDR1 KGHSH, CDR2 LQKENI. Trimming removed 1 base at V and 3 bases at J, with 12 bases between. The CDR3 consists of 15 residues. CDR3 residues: CASSPRSENHYGYTF. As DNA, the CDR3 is TGTGCCAGCTCACCACGATCGGAGAACCACTATGGCTACACCTTC.

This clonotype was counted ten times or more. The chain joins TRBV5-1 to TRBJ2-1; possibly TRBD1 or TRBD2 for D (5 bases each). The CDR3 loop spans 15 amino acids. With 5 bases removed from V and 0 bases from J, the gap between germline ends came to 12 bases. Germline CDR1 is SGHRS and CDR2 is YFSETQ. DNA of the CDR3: TGCGCCAGCAGAAGTGTTGGGGGCTCCTACAATGAGCAGTTCTTC. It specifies CASRSVGGSYNEQFF.

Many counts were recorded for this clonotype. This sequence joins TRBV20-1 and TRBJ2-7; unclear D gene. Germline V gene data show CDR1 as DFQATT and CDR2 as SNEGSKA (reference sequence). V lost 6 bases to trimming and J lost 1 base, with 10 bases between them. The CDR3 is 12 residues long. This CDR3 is CSAEASSYEQYF. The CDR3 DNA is TGCAGTGCCGAGGCCAGTTCCTACGAGCAGTACTTC.